The 5 T cell receptor beta chains below all came from one sample that was sequenced in a study of blood T cell repertoires in COVID-19. Clones were read by immunoSEQ multiplex PCR, and TCRdb kept only the in-frame ones, dropping some. The sample yields nearly 45,000 clones, roughly 87% seen once. The sample was peripheral blood. The receptors here all came from a woman older than 75 in a cohort sampled during active or convalescent COVID-19.

The chain employs TRBV19 and TRBJ1-5; 10 positions agree with TRBD1. CDR1 is LNHDA, CDR2 SQIVND, per germline (reference sequence). J gave up 0 bases and V 3 bases, and 5 bases lay outside the gene matches. The CDR3 is 17 residues long. The CDR3 sequence is CASSIRTGGISNQPQHF. CDR3 bases: TGTGCCAGTAGTATCCGGACAGGGGGTATTAGCAATCAGCCCCAGCATTTT.

This clone was detected only once. The DNA of the CDR3 is TGTGCCAGCAGCGTATTAGCTAGTGATGAGCAGTTCTTC. It is translated as CASSVLASDEQFF. The rearrangement joins TRBV9 to TRBJ2-1; D gene unclear. The V and J ends lost 1 base and 8 bases respectively, with 10 bases between them. This CDR3 is built from 13 residues. The germline CDR1 and CDR2 sequences are SGDLS and YYNGEE.

This chain connects TRBV11-3 to TRBJ2-1, with a tentative D call TRBD2 (5 bases). CDR3 length: 17 amino acids. In germline, CDR1 is SGHNT, CDR2 YENEEA. V dropped 4 bases and J dropped 5 bases, with 21 bases sitting between them. The CDR3 nucleotides are TGTGCCAGCAGCTGGGCTAGAGGGCGGAGTGGAAACAATGAGCAGTTCTTC. Encoded protein: CASSWARGRSGNNEQFF.

The chain uses TRBV18 and TRBJ2-3; 9 bases match TRBD2. The junction had 10 bases not matched to a gene; V was cut back by 2 bases and J by 4 bases. This CDR3 comprises 17 residues. The germline V gene encodes CDR1 KGHSH and CDR2 LQKENI. The CDR3 here is CASSPSLTSGPSDTQYF. CDR3 DNA sequence: TGTGCCAGCTCACCATCTTTGACTAGCGGACCTTCAGATACGCAGTATTTT. Using reference TRBV18 and TRBJ2-3 for the parts outside the CDR3, the full variable domain is NAGVMQNPRHLVRRRGQEARLRCSPMKGHSHVYWYRQLPEEGLKFMVYLQKENIIDESGMPKERFSAEFPKEGPSILRIQQVVRGDSAAYFCASSPSLTSGPSDTQYFGPGTRLTVL.

The chain uses TRBV21-1 and TRBJ2-4; TRBD1, the D gene given by the table, was not confirmed from the DNA. TRBV21-1 represents a pseudogene. The CDR3 totals 17 residues. The CDR3 sequence is CASRGTGAGGAKNIQYF. CDR3 DNA: TGTGCCAGCAGAGGGACAGGGGCCGGAGGAGCCAAAAACATTCAGTACTTC.